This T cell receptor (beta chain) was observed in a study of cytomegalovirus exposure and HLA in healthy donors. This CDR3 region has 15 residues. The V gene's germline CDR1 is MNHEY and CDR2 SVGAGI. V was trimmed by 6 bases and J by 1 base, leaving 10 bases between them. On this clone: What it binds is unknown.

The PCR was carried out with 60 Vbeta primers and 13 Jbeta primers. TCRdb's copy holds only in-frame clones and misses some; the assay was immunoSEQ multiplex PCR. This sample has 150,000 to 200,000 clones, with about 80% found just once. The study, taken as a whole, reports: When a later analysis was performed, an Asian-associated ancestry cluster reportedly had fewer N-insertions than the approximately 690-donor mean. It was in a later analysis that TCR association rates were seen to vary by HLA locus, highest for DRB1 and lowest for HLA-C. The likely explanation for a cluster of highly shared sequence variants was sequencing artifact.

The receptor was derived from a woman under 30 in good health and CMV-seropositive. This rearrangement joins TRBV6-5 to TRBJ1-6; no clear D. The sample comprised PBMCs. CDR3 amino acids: CASRKLGSYNSPLHF. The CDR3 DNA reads TGTGCCAGCAGGAAACTAGGGTCCTATAATTCACCCCTCCACTTT.